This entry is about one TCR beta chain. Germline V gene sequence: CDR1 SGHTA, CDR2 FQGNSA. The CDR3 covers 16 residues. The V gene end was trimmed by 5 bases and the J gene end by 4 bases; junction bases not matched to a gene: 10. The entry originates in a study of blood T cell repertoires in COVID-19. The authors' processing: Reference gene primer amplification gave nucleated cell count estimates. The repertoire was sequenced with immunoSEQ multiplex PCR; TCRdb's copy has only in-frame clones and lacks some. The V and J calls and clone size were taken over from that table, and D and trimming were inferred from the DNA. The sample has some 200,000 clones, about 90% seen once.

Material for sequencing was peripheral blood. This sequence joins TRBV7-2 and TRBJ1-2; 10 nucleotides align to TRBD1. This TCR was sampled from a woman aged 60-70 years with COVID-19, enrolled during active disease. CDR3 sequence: CASSKARQGASYGYTF. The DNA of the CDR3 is TGTGCCAGCAGCAAGGCCCGACAGGGGGCGAGCTATGGCTACACCTTC.